These 10 T cell receptor beta chains share one sample of origin, sequenced in a study of blood T cell repertoires in COVID-19 (dated by TCRdb to 2018 to 2021). Libraries were built with the immunoSEQ multiplex PCR assay. TCRdb re-hosts the immuneACCESS table, in-frame sequences only. Its copies lack some clones; in the studies checked, an unresolved V gene accounts for under half of them, and the cause for the rest is not known. This sample holds 450,000 or so clones; over 85% were observed only once. 0.75% to 0.85% of the sample belongs to the ten largest clones. The sequenced sample consisted of peripheral blood. These TCRs come from a man aged 18 to 30 with COVID-19, enrolled during active disease.

V usage is TRBV19 and J usage is TRBJ1-5; D gene ambiguous. Trimming shortened V by 3 bases and J by 3 bases, and 9 bases separated the two germline ends. In germline, CDR1 is LNHDA, CDR2 SQIVND (reference sequence). The CDR3 loop spans 14 amino acids. The CDR3 here is CASSIQRDNQPQHF. CDR3 coding DNA: TGTGCCAGTAGTATCCAACGGGACAATCAGCCCCAGCATTTT.

V usage is TRBV19 and J usage is TRBJ1-5, with a tentative D call TRBD1 (6 bases). The germline CDR1 and CDR2 sequences are LNHDA and SQIVND (reference sequence). V lost 5 bases to trimming and J lost 6 bases, with 14 bases between them. CDR3 length equals 14 residues. CDR3 bases: TGTGCCAGTAGTCGGGTGGGGGCGGGTCAGCCCCAGCATTTT. The encoded protein is CASSRVGAGQPQHF.

The chain joins TRBV7-9 to TRBJ2-3, with TRBD2 identical over 10 bases. Germline V lookup: CDR1 SEHNR, CDR2 FQNEAQ (reference sequence). Trimming removed 0 bases from V and 6 bases from J; junction bases left unmatched: 15. The CDR3 runs 19 residues. CDR3 sequence reads: CASSLAPYLAGGVRDTQYF. CDR3 nucleotides: TGTGCCAGCAGCTTAGCTCCCTACTTAGCGGGGGGCGTCCGGGATACGCAGTATTTT.

The J gene is TRBJ1-1, the V gene TRBV7-2; 7 bases agree with TRBD1. CDR3 length equals 13 residues. The junction had 9 bases not matched to a gene; V was cut back by 11 bases and J by 3 bases. In germline, CDR1 is SGHTA, CDR2 FQGNSA. The CDR3: CAGGGEGDTEAFF. The CDR3, as DNA: TGTGCCGGAGGGGGCGAAGGGGACACTGAAGCTTTCTTT. The variable domain in full, with the rest retrieved from reference TRBV7-2 and TRBJ1-1, is GAGVSQSPSNKVTEKGKDVELRCDPISGHTALYWYRQSLGQGLEFLIYFQGNSAPDKSGLPSDRFSAERTGGSVSTLTIQRTQQEDSAVYLCAGGGEGDTEAFFGQGTRLTVV.

The rearrangement uses TRBV19 and TRBJ2-1, with 11 bases aligning to TRBD1. The germline V gene has CDR1 LNHDA and CDR2 SQIVND (reference sequence). This CDR3 has 14 amino acids. V lost 7 bases, J lost 6 bases, and 5 bases stayed unmatched. CDR3 sequence: CASTQDRGPNEQFF. CDR3 nucleotides: TGTGCCAGTACCCAGGACAGGGGGCCCAATGAGCAGTTCTTC.

This chain joins TRBV24-1 and TRBJ2-3; D is perhaps TRBD2 (6 bases). Per germline, CDR1 KGHDR and CDR2 SFDVKD. V gave up 4 bases and J gave up 1 base, with 14 bases separating them. The CDR3 contains 16 residues. The CDR3 DNA reads as TGTGCCACCAGTGACGTCGGAGGGGCGCGCACAGATACGCAGTATTTT. Translation gives CATSDVGGARTDTQYF.

The rearrangement links TRBV10-3 to TRBJ2-7; tentative D call: TRBD1 (6 bases). Germline values: CDR1 ENHRY, CDR2 SYGVKD. This CDR3 has 13 amino acids. Trimming took 2 bases from V and 9 from J, leaving 14 bases between them. The CDR3 loop is CAISEQGGLRQYF. The CDR3 DNA is TGTGCCATCAGTGAGCAAGGGGGTCTTCGGCAGTACTTC.

V gene TRBV5-6 combines with J gene TRBJ1-1; D ambiguous. With 0 bases removed from V and 7 bases from J, the gap between germline ends came to 10 bases. The CDR3 extends over 13 amino acids. CDR1 and CDR2 from the germline V gene are SGHDT and YYEEEE. In nucleotides, the CDR3 is TGTGCCAGCAGCTTGGGGGCCGGATATGAAGCTTTCTTT. Its translation: CASSLGAGYEAFF.

The rearrangement joins TRBV7-9 to TRBJ2-7; the D is unclear. CDR3 size: 13 residues. The V and J ends lost 1 base and 5 bases respectively, with 9 bases between them. Germline CDR1 SEHNR, CDR2 FQNEAQ (reference sequence). CDR3 DNA sequence: TGTGCCAGCAGCTTAGACCTGGAGAACGAGCAGTACTTC. Protein sequence: CASSLDLENEQYF.

The chain links TRBV6-1 to TRBJ1-2; 7 nucleotides align to TRBD1. CDR1 MNHNS and CDR2 SASEGT come from the germline V gene. Trimming at V came to 0 bases and at J to 3 bases, leaving 4 bases not matched to a gene. The CDR3 sequence is 15 residues long. The CDR3 loop is CASSEASGGHYGYTF. The CDR3 region has the DNA TGTGCCAGCAGTGAAGCGTCAGGGGGACACTATGGCTACACCTTC.